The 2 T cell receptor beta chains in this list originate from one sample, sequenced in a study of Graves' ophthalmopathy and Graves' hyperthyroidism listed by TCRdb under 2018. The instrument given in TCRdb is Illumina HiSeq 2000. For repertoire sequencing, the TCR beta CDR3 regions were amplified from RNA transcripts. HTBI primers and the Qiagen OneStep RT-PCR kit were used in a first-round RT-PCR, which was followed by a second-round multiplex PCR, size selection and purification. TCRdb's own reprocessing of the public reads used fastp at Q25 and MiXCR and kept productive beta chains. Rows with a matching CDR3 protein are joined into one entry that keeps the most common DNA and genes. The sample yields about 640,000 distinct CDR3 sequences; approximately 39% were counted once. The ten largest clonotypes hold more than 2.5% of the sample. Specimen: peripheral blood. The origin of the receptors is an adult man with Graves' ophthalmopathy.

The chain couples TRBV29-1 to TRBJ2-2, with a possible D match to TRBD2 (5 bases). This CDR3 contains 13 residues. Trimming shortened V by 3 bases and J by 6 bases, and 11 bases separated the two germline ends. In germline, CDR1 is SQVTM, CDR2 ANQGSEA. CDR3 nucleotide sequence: TGCAGCGTTGAGGACTTACCAGCCGGGGAGCTGTTTTTT. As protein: CSVEDLPAGELFF.

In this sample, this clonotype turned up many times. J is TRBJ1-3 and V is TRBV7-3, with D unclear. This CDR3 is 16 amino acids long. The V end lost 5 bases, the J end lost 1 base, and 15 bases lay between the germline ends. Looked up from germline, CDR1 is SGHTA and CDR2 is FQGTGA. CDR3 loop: CASSPMDRASGNTIYF. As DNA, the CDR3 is TGTGCCAGCAGCCCCATGGACCGTGCGTCTGGAAACACCATATATTTT.